A single sample is the source of the 21 T cell receptor beta chains below, sequenced in a study of T cells in Graves' hyperthyroidism and ophthalmopathy. From RNA transcripts, TCR beta CDR3 regions were amplified. The HTBI primer set drove a first-round RT-PCR of the TCR CDR3. MiXCR was run by TCRdb on the multiplex PCR reads, yielding one entry per CDR3 protein. The sample has around 620,000 distinct CDR3 sequences, approximately 44% seen once; the top ten hold around 20%. Sequencing input: peripheral blood or thyroid tissue (not recorded which). The source is an adult woman with Graves' disease, either hyperthyroidism or ophthalmopathy (not recorded which).

This chain connects TRBV15 to TRBJ2-5, with 9 bases lining up with TRBD2. V trimming: 0 bases; J trimming: 1 base; junction bases outside the gene matches: 9. This CDR3 is 18 amino acids long. Germline CDR1 reads LNHNV; CDR2 reads YYDKDF (reference sequence). CDR3 DNA sequence: TGTGCCACCAGCAGAGAGAGGCTAGCGGGAAAATTCCAAGAGACCCAGTACTTC. This encodes CATSRERLAGKFQETQYF.

The CDR3 nucleotides are TGTGCTAGATACAGGAACTATGGCTACACCTTC. As protein: CARYRNYGYTF. The chain uses TRBV2 and TRBJ1-2, with D perhaps TRBD1 (5 bases). Germline CDR1 is SNHLY and CDR2 is FYNNEI. There are 11 residues in the CDR3.

This sequence joins TRBV7-2 and TRBJ2-7; 10 bases fit TRBD2. The CDR3 has 14 residues. Germline V CDR1 and CDR2: SGHTA, FQGNSA. V dropped 4 bases and J dropped 4; count of bases not matched to a gene: 4. Written as DNA, the CDR3 is TGTGCCAGCAGCTCTCCGACTAGCGGGTACGAGCAGTACTTC. This gives the protein CASSSPTSGYEQYF.

This clonotype was seen many times. A junction boundary mismatches the germline segment, possibly from a read error. The chain employs TRBV30 and TRBJ1-5, with no clear D. This CDR3 comprises 14 residues. CDR1 GTSNPN and CDR2 SVGIG come from the germline V gene (reference sequence). The DNA for the CDR3 is TGTGCCTGGAGTGTGGGAAAGGGCAATCGGCCCCAGCATTTT. It codes for CAWSVGKGNRPQHF.

This clonotype was seen many times. The chain links TRBV11-2 to TRBJ2-7, with 10 bases that match TRBD2. The CDR3 spans 15 residues. Unmatched junction bases numbered 9, after V lost 5 bases and J lost 5 bases. CDR1 and CDR2 (germline): SGHAT, FQNNGV. The CDR3 here is CASSRTGLAIHEQYF. For the CDR3, the DNA is TGTGCCAGCAGCCGAACGGGACTAGCGATCCACGAGCAGTACTTC.

Ten or more counts support this clonotype. The chain carries TRBV20-1 and TRBJ1-2; 9 positions match TRBD1. CDR3 length: 12 amino acids. After removal of 6 bases from V and 7 bases from J, the junction contained 6 bases not matched to a gene. Germline V gene data show CDR1 as DFQATT and CDR2 as SNEGSKA (reference sequence). The CDR3 DNA follows: TGCAGTGCGAGACAGGGGGTGGGTGGCTACACCTTC. This encodes CSARQGVGGYTF.

The chain couples TRBV10-2 to TRBJ1-1; TRBD1 aligns across 11 bases. With V trimmed by 8 bases and J by 10 bases, 12 bases remained unmatched. The CDR3 is 14 residues long. The germline gives CDR1 WSHSY, CDR2 SAAADI. In nucleotides, the CDR3 is TGCGCCAGCTCCCTCCCTGGACAGGGGGCAGGAGCTTTCTTT. Residues: CASSLPGQGAGAFF.

Concerning this clonotype: A much larger clonotype is one base distant, so this may be a read error. No conserved phenylalanine or tryptophan is present at the end of the CDR3, so a read error is the likely explanation. This chain links TRBV4-1 with TRBJ1-2; 9 bases fit TRBD1. V was pared by 4 bases and J by 1 base, with 10 bases of the junction left unmatched. The germline V gene encodes CDR1 MGHRA and CDR2 YSYEKL. This CDR3 has 17 amino acids. This CDR3 is CASSRSQGAPVNYGYTI. The DNA of the CDR3 is TGCGCCAGCAGCCGATCACAGGGGGCGCCGGTTAACTATGGCTACACCATC.

This clonotype was seen at least ten times. The V and J genes are TRBV6-6 and TRBJ2-7; no clear D. The V gene's germline CDR1 is MNHNY and CDR2 SVGAGI (reference sequence). The ends were cut back, 2 bases at V and 5 bases at J, with 10 bases in the middle. The CDR3 length is 13 residues. CDR3 DNA: TGTGCCAGCAGTTACGTGGCATTGGACGAGCAGTACTTC. It specifies CASSYVALDEQYF.

This chain joins TRBV11-3 and TRBJ1-4; 10 nucleotides match TRBD1. The CDR3 has 17 amino acids. Germline CDR1 is SGHNT and CDR2 is YENEEA. J lost 3 bases, V lost 1 base, and 5 bases had no gene match. CDR3: CASSLGGTGESNEKLFF. CDR3 nucleotides: TGTGCCAGCAGCTTAGGGGGGACAGGGGAGTCTAATGAAAAACTGTTTTTT.

On this clonotype: This sequence may be a read error, since a much larger clone differs from it by one base. This rearrangement joins TRBV10-3 to TRBJ1-2; possible D gene TRBD1, 5 bases. The germline V gene encodes CDR1 ENHRY and CDR2 SYGVKD. This CDR3 region has 14 residues. Here the CDR3 DNA reads TGTGCCATAACTGAGAGGGGAGGGAACTATGGCAACACCTTC. This encodes CAITERGGNYGNTF.

The chain recombines TRBV24-1 with TRBJ1-1; the match to TRBD1 covers 8 bases. The CDR3 is made up of 13 amino acids. J gave up 7 bases and V 2 bases, and 2 bases lay outside the gene matches. Looked up from germline, CDR1 is KGHDR and CDR2 is SFDVKD. The CDR3: CATSDSGQDEAFF. The CDR3, as DNA: TGTGCCACCAGTGATTCGGGACAGGATGAAGCTTTCTTT.

This clonotype was seen many times. This chain connects TRBV5-1 to TRBJ1-1; 7 bases are shared with TRBD1. Germline loops: CDR1 SGHRS, CDR2 YFSETQ. The CDR3 loop spans 16 amino acids. V shed 0 bases, J shed 1 base, and the junction held 6 bases outside the gene matches. The CDR3 reads CASSLGQGVGNTEAFF. The CDR3 region has the DNA TGCGCCAGCAGCTTGGGACAGGGAGTCGGGAACACTGAAGCTTTCTTT.

V gene TRBV11-2 combines with J gene TRBJ1-5; TRBD1 is a possible D gene (6 bases). V dropped 5 bases and J dropped 6 bases, with 17 bases sitting between them. CDR3 length: 15 amino acids. CDR1 and CDR2 from the germline V gene are SGHAT and FQNNGV. CDR3: CASSRSHQGRQPQHF. In DNA, the CDR3 is TGTGCCAGCAGCCGAAGCCATCAGGGGCGTCAGCCCCAGCATTTT.

This clonotype was seen ten or more times. The chain couples TRBV5-8 to TRBJ2-6; D uncertain. The germline V gene has CDR1 SGHTS and CDR2 YDEGEE. Trimming took 2 bases from V and 5 from J, leaving 5 bases between them. The CDR3 is 13 amino acids. CDR3 sequence reads: CASSLWRANVLTF. The CDR3, as DNA: TGTGCCAGCAGCTTATGGCGGGCCAACGTCCTGACTTTC. The full variable domain, in which reference TRBV5-8 and TRBJ2-6 provide the parts outside the CDR3, is EAGVTQSPTHLIKTRGQQATLRCSPISGHTSVYWYQQALGLGLQFLLWYDEGEERNRGNFPPRFSGRQFPNYSSELNVNALELEDSALYLCASSLWRANVLTFGAGSRLTVL.

The chain employs TRBV14 and TRBJ1-2; a weak D match, TRBD1 (5 bases). The CDR3 is made up of 14 amino acids. V was cut by 1 base and J by 8 bases, with 14 bases left in between. Germline CDR1 is SGHDN and CDR2 is FVKESK. CDR3 bases: TGTGCCAGCAGCCAAGCGAGCAGGGACCGGGGCTACACCTTC. Translating gives CASSQASRDRGYTF.

This clonotype occurred many times. CDR3 coding DNA: TGTGCCAGCAGACGGCATTCGGGGGCCTACGAGCAGTACTTC. Translated, it gives CASRRHSGAYEQYF. The chain employs TRBV12-3 or TRBV12-4 and TRBJ2-7; TRBD2 is a possible D gene (6 bases). V lost 6 bases and J lost 2, with 14 bases in between. The CDR3 has 14 amino acids.

The chain joins TRBV30 to TRBJ1-4; TRBD1 aligns across 9 bases. The CDR3 extends over 13 amino acids. Germline CDR1 is GTSNPN and CDR2 is SVGIG (reference sequence). V lost 3 bases and J lost 8; bases outside the gene matches: 4. CDR3 in DNA: TGTGCCTGGAGGGGACAGGGTGGGGAAAAACTGTTTTTT. Its translation: CAWRGQGGEKLFF.

This clonotype was picked up many times. V is TRBV15 and J is TRBJ2-5; TRBD2 matches 13 bases. Germline V lookup: CDR1 LNHNV, CDR2 YYDKDF (reference sequence). Trimming at V came to 5 bases and at J to 5 bases, leaving 8 bases not matched to a gene. The CDR3 covers 16 residues. In DNA form, the CDR3 reads TGTGCCACCAGCCCCCGGACTAGCGGGAGTTTGGAGACCCAGTACTTC. This encodes CATSPRTSGSLETQYF.

V is TRBV2 and J is TRBJ2-7, with a tentative D call TRBD1 (5 bases). The CDR3 totals 13 residues. Trimming removed 3 bases at V and 6 bases at J, with 12 bases between. Germline V gene lookup returns CDR1 SNHLY and CDR2 FYNNEI. The CDR3 DNA follows: TGTGCCAGCAGTGAGGGTGGCCAGGGCGAGCAGTACTTC. Amino acids: CASSEGGQGEQYF.

This clonotype occurred many times. The CDR3 bases are TGTGCCACCAGCAGTACGGGACAGGGAAGGGAAAAACTGTTTTTT. Its translation: CATSSTGQGREKLFF. The chain recombines TRBV15 with TRBJ1-4; 9 bases are a match to TRBD1. This CDR3 spans 15 amino acids. The V and J ends lost 3 bases and 8 bases, in that order; junction bases with no gene match: 7. The germline V gene has CDR1 LNHNV and CDR2 YYDKDF (reference sequence).